A single sample is the source of the 24 T cell receptor beta chains below, sequenced in a study of molecular identifiers for immune sequencing clone quantification. TCRdb called the PCR reads again in MiXCR, with one record for every CDR3 protein. Here the sample spans around 43,000 distinct CDR3 sequences, under 25% being singletons. Sequencing input: naive CD8+ T cells from blood, with Jurkat cell RNA spiked in. Subset here: FACS-sorted CD8+CD4-CCR7+CD45RA+ naive T cells. These receptors came from a human donor in good health. Some libraries in this study had Jurkat cell RNA spiked in.

CDR3 region: CAASPGNSYEQYF. The CDR3 DNA reads as TGTGCCGCCTCGCCCGGGAACTCCTACGAGCAGTACTTC. This chain joins TRBV19 and TRBJ2-7; D is perhaps TRBD2 (5 bases). Germline values: CDR1 LNHDA, CDR2 SQIVND (reference sequence). The CDR3 length is 13 residues. V was pared by 11 bases and J by 0 bases, with 14 bases between.

This clonotype is medium-sized (0.01 to 0.1%). The V call is TRBV5-4, the J call TRBJ2-3; D uncertain. The CDR3 extends over 12 amino acids. Germline CDR1 SGHNT, CDR2 YYREEE (reference sequence). The ends were cut back, 4 bases at V and 2 bases at J, with 5 bases in the middle. Here the CDR3 DNA reads TGTGCCAGCAGCCAATTCACAGATACGCAGTATTTT. It codes for CASSQFTDTQYF.

In this sample, this clonotype turned up many times. The V call is TRBV4-2, the J call TRBJ2-6, with a weak D call TRBD1 (5 bases). Between the trimmed V and J ends, which lost 0 bases and 2 bases, there was a span of 11 bases. CDR1 LGHNA and CDR2 YNFKEQ come from the germline V gene. The CDR3 contains 17 residues. CDR3 amino acids: CASSQEETGAGANVLTF. DNA of the CDR3: TGTGCCAGCAGCCAAGAGGAAACAGGTGCTGGGGCCAACGTCCTGACTTTC.

This clonotype was recorded many times. This chain uses TRBV28 with TRBJ2-5; D unclear. Germline V gives CDR1 MDHEN, CDR2 SYDVKM. Trimming stripped 3 bases from V and 4 bases from J, with 18 bases between. The CDR3 loop spans 16 amino acids. CDR3: CASSLVVSPAGETQYF. For the CDR3, the DNA is TGTGCCAGCAGTTTGGTAGTAAGCCCAGCCGGAGAGACCCAGTACTTC.

This clonotype was observed at least ten times. The genes are TRBV24-1 and TRBJ2-3; 9 nucleotides align to TRBD2. The junction had 14 bases not matched to a gene; V was cut back by 5 bases and J by 6 bases. The V gene's germline CDR1 is KGHDR and CDR2 SFDVKD. This CDR3 has 17 residues. The CDR3 sequence is CATSATEGLAGADTQYF. The CDR3 DNA sequence: TGTGCCACCAGTGCCACGGAGGGCTTAGCGGGAGCCGATACGCAGTATTTT.

This clonotype was seen repeatedly, ten times or more. The junction does not match germline at one end; this may be a read error. The chain couples TRBV7-7 to TRBJ2-2, with 13 nucleotides matching TRBD2. CDR3 size: 19 residues. Germline V gives CDR1 SSHAT, CDR2 FNYEAQ (reference sequence). CDR3 region: CASSLRILAGGPWTGELFF. For the CDR3, the DNA is TGTGCTAGCAGCTTACGGATACTAGCGGGAGGGCCCTGGACCGGGGAGCTGTTTTTT.

This clonotype showed up many times. The rearrangement joins TRBV11-2 to TRBJ2-7; 11 bases match TRBD2. The CDR3 covers 18 residues. Germline CDR1 and CDR2: SGHAT and FQNNGV. The V and J ends lost 5 bases and 1 base, in that order; junction bases with no gene match: 13. CDR3 residues: CASSAPGLAVLRSYEQYF. The CDR3, as DNA: TGTGCCAGCAGCGCTCCGGGACTAGCGGTATTGAGATCCTACGAGCAGTACTTC.

There are many counts of this clonotype. The V gene is TRBV4-3, the J gene TRBJ2-7; no clear D gene. The CDR3 is 18 residues long. Deletions cut 0 bases from V and 3 bases from J, with 21 bases between. The V gene's germline CDR1 is LGHNA and CDR2 YSLEER. The CDR3, as DNA: TGCGCCAGCAGCCAAGATTTTCAGGTCGCGGACCTCGACTACGAGCAGTACTTC. Translation gives CASSQDFQVADLDYEQYF.

Here the CDR3 reads CASSYSNGYGELFF. Written as DNA, the CDR3 is TGTGCCAGCAGTTACTCGAATGGTTATGGGGAGCTGTTTTTT. The chain recombines TRBV6-5 with TRBJ2-2, with D hard to call. V dropped 0 bases and J dropped 8 bases, with 10 bases sitting between them. This CDR3 is built from 14 residues. Germline V gene data show CDR1 as MNHEY and CDR2 as SVGAGI.

This chain connects TRBV11-2 to TRBJ2-1; D gene unclear. This CDR3 region has 11 residues. The ends were cut back, 1 base at V and 7 bases at J, with 2 bases in the middle. CDR1 and CDR2 from the germline V gene are SGHAT and FQNNGV. CDR3 loop: CASSLGNEQFF. In DNA form, the CDR3 reads TGTGCCAGCAGCTTAGGAAATGAGCAGTTCTTC.

In this sample, this clonotype turned up many times. This rearrangement joins TRBV12-5 to TRBJ2-2; the match to TRBD2 covers 10 bases. CDR1 is LGHNT, CDR2 FRNRAP, per germline. The CDR3 spans 18 residues. Trimming took 6 bases from V and 7 from J; bases not matched to a gene: 17. As DNA, the CDR3 is TGTGCTAGTGGGCGTACCAGTACCCTAGCGGGGGTCGACGGGGAGCTGTTTTTT. This encodes CASGRTSTLAGVDGELFF.

There are many counts of this clonotype. The chain couples TRBV23-1 to TRBJ2-1; 7 bases line up with TRBD1. TRBV23-1 is recorded as an ORF, its role being uncertain. With 5 bases clipped from V and 5 bases from J, the junction kept 9 bases outside the gene matches. This CDR3 region has 15 residues. In DNA, the CDR3 is TGCGCCAGCAGTAGTCGCCGGGACAGCGACAATGAGCAGTTCTTC. It specifies CASSSRRDSDNEQFF.

This clonotype was counted between two and nine times. The conserved phenylalanine or tryptophan is not found at the CDR3 terminus, so this likely reflects a read error. The gene calls are TRBV29-1 and TRBJ2-1; 8 bases are a match to TRBD2. Trimming at V came to 8 bases and at J to 3 bases, leaving 6 bases not matched to a gene. The CDR3 covers 13 residues. The germline V gene has CDR1 SQVTM and CDR2 ANQGSEA. The CDR3 region is CSLRLANYNEQFL. The CDR3 nucleotides are TGCAGCCTTAGACTAGCGAACTACAATGAGCAGTTCCTC.

This clonotype was counted only a few times. A much larger clone lies a single base off, so this may be a read error. The genes are TRBV7-6 and TRBJ2-2, with 7 bases lining up with TRBD2. CDR1 SGHVS and CDR2 FNYEAQ come from the germline V gene. Trimming cost V 3 bases and J 4 bases; bases outside gene matches: 11. CDR3 size: 17 residues. The CDR3 nucleotides read TGTGCCAGCAGCTTCCAACTAGCGCCAACTAGCACCGGGGAGCTGTTTTTT. Translation: CASSFQLAPTSTGELFF.

This clonotype has at least ten counts. The chain combines TRBV2 with TRBJ2-7; D unclear. This CDR3 contains 14 residues. The germline CDR1 and CDR2 sequences are SNHLY and FYNNEI. V lost 6 bases to trimming and J lost 7 bases, with 19 bases between them. CDR3 sequence: CASRMADVAEEQYF. The CDR3 DNA sequence: TGTGCCAGCAGGATGGCGGACGTCGCGGAGGAGCAGTACTTC.

This clonotype was seen at least ten times. The J gene is TRBJ1-1, the V gene TRBV3-1; 7 bases agree with TRBD1. The CDR3 consists of 15 residues. With V trimmed by 0 bases and J by 0 bases, 1 base remained unmatched. From germline, CDR1 is LGHDT and CDR2 YNNKEL (reference sequence). CDR3 in amino acids: CASSQEDRLNTEAFF. The CDR3 DNA reads TGTGCCAGCAGCCAAGAGGACAGGTTGAACACTGAAGCTTTCTTT.

This clonotype was seen many times. The CDR3 DNA reads as TGTGCCAGCAGCGAGGGACTAGCGGGAGGACGAGAGACCCAGTACTTC. Its translation: CASSEGLAGGRETQYF. The V gene is TRBV9, the J gene TRBJ2-5, with 15 nucleotides matching TRBD2. The length of the CDR3 is 16 residues. The germline CDR1 and CDR2 sequences are SGDLS and YYNGEE. After removal of 3 bases from V and 4 bases from J, the junction contained 4 bases not matched to a gene.

There are many counts of this clonotype. CDR3 sequence (DNA): TGTGCCTGGAGCGGGATCAGCGATACGCAGTATTTT. It codes for CAWSGISDTQYF. This chain links TRBV30 with TRBJ2-3; D possibly corresponds to TRBD2 (5 bases). Trimming left V 3 bases short and J 6 bases short, with 10 bases between. The germline V gene encodes CDR1 GTSNPN and CDR2 SVGIG (reference sequence). The CDR3 is 12 amino acids.

This clonotype was seen repeatedly, ten times or more. This rearrangement joins TRBV5-1 to TRBJ1-1; 10 bases line up with TRBD1. Trimming cost V 3 bases and J 3 bases; bases outside gene matches: 2. Germline V gene lookup returns CDR1 SGHRS and CDR2 YFSETQ. The CDR3 consists of 14 residues. The CDR3 loop reads CASSSGTGDTEAFF. CDR3 DNA: TGCGCCAGCAGCTCCGGGACAGGGGACACTGAAGCTTTCTTT.

With regard to this clonotype: A much larger clone is a single base away; this may be a read error. The V call is TRBV7-8, the J call TRBJ2-7; D is undetermined. The CDR3 is 16 residues long. From germline, CDR1 is SGHVS and CDR2 FQNEAQ. CDR3 nucleotides: TGTGCCAGCAGCTTAGAAGCAGGCTCGGTAACCTACGAGCAGTGCTTC. Translated, it gives CASSLEAGSVTYEQCF.

Regarding this clonotype: This sequence may be a read error, since a much larger clone differs from it by one base. The chain uses TRBV27 and TRBJ1-1; 7 bases align to TRBD1. The CDR3 is made up of 15 amino acids. Germline V gene sequence: CDR1 MNHEY, CDR2 SMNVEV (reference sequence). The CDR3 DNA follows: TGTGCCAGCAGATTATCCCCAGGGGGGTTGGCTGAAGTTTTCTTT. It is translated as CASRLSPGGLAEVFF.

This clonotype was counted many times. CDR3 nucleotide sequence: TGTGCCAGCAGTGAACCGATCGGTGCATTTTACCAAGAGACCCAGTACTTC. Amino acids: CASSEPIGAFYQETQYF. The gene calls are TRBV6-1 and TRBJ2-5, with no clear D. Germline loops: CDR1 MNHNS, CDR2 SASEGT. This CDR3 is built from 17 residues. The V end lost 2 bases, the J end lost 0 bases, and 16 bases lay between the germline ends.

This clonotype occurred a few times. V gene TRBV7-9 combines with J gene TRBJ1-2; no clear D gene. Trimming cost V 1 base and J 7 bases, with 10 bases left between them. The V gene's germline CDR1 is SEHNR and CDR2 FQNEAQ (reference sequence). CDR3 size: 13 residues. CDR3 nucleotides: TGTGCCAGCAGCTTAGTAGGGCTCCTTGGCTACACCTTC. Encoded protein: CASSLVGLLGYTF.

The genes are TRBV5-1 and TRBJ2-7; D is possibly TRBD2 (7 bases). Trimming stripped 0 bases from V and 2 bases from J, with 12 bases between. The CDR3 has 15 amino acids. CDR1 and CDR2 from the germline V gene are SGHRS and YFSETQ. The CDR3 loop is CASSLDPGGTYEQYF. Here the CDR3 DNA reads TGCGCCAGCAGCTTGGATCCGGGGGGCACCTACGAGCAGTACTTC.